This passage covers 32 T cell receptor beta chains from one sample sequenced in a study of blood T cells in healthy people across ages. The use of a sample-barcoded 5' primer and a J-beta primer mix characterized a second PCR of roughly 6 to 11 cycles. TCRdb ran MiXCR on the 5' RACE reads and lists one entry per CDR3 protein. The sample gives some 1.4 million distinct CDR3 sequences, about 43% of which show up once; 6.5% to 10% is in the top ten. Sequencing was performed on blood. These receptors were taken from a woman in her late teens or twenties in good health.

The chain combines TRBV13 with TRBJ2-7; D is possibly TRBD1 or TRBD2 (6 bases each). This CDR3 contains 15 residues. Between the trimmed V and J ends, which lost 0 bases and 3 bases, there was a span of 12 bases. The germline V gene encodes CDR1 PRHDT and CDR2 FYEKMQ (reference sequence). CDR3 residues: CASSLGRGLHYEQYF. DNA of the CDR3: TGTGCCAGCAGCTTAGGCAGGGGACTTCACTACGAGCAGTACTTC.

The chain carries TRBV12-3 or TRBV12-4 and TRBJ2-3; no reliable D call. The CDR3 has 14 residues. Trimming left V 3 bases short and J 4 bases short, with 11 bases between. CDR3 loop: CASSFDLEADTQYF. Here the CDR3 DNA reads TGTGCCAGCAGTTTCGATTTGGAAGCAGATACGCAGTATTTT.

This chain connects TRBV10-3 to TRBJ2-7; the D gene could be TRBD1 or TRBD2 (7 bases each). Looked up from germline, CDR1 is ENHRY and CDR2 is SYGVKD. Deletions cut 8 bases from V and 0 bases from J, with 14 bases between. The CDR3 sequence is 14 residues long. As DNA, the CDR3 is TGTGCCATCCAGGGGGGGGGGAGCTCCTACGAGCAGTACTTC. It codes for CAIQGGGSSYEQYF.

CDR3 nucleotide sequence: TGCAGAGCTCGCAGGGAGGGGAATCAGCCCCAGCATTTT. Amino acids: CRARREGNQPQHF. The chain carries TRBV20-1 and TRBJ1-5; possible D gene TRBD1, 5 bases. CDR3 length: 13 residues. The germline V gene encodes CDR1 DFQATT and CDR2 SNEGSKA (reference sequence).

The chain is built from TRBV6-2 or TRBV6-3 and TRBJ2-4, with 9 bases matching TRBD2. Trimming took 5 bases from V and 13 from J; bases not matched to a gene: 15. Germline loops: CDR1 MNHEY, CDR2 SVGEGT. This CDR3 is built from 15 residues. CDR3 amino acids: CASSTRLAAYNEQYF. CDR3 sequence (DNA): TGTGCCAGCAGTACCCGACTAGCGGCCTACAATGAGCAGTACTTC.

The genes are TRBV11-2 and TRBJ1-1, with D maybe TRBD1 (6 bases). The CDR3 extends over 14 amino acids. CDR1 and CDR2 from the germline V gene are SGHAT and FQNNGV. The germline V and J ends were trimmed by 7 bases and 0 bases, with 12 bases remaining between them. CDR3 sequence: CASTRDNMNTEAFF. The DNA for the CDR3 is TGTGCCAGCACCCGGGACAACATGAACACTGAAGCTTTCTTT. The full variable domain, completed using reference TRBV11-2 and TRBJ1-1, is EAGVAQSPRYKIIEKRQSVAFWCNPISGHATLYWYQQILGQGPKLLIQFQNNGVVDDSQLPKDRFSAERLKGVDSTLKIQPAKLEDSAVYLCASTRDNMNTEAFFGQGTRLTVV.

The chain combines TRBV13 with TRBJ2-1; 11 nucleotides match TRBD1. J was trimmed by 4 bases and V by 2 bases; bases with no gene match: 13. Germline CDR1 is PRHDT and CDR2 is FYEKMQ (reference sequence). The CDR3 loop spans 19 amino acids. CDR3: CASSLRTGGYILGYNEQFF. As DNA, the CDR3 is TGTGCCAGCAGCTTACGGACAGGGGGCTACATATTGGGGTACAATGAGCAGTTCTTC.

V is TRBV20-1 and J is TRBJ2-7; D remains ambiguous. The CDR3 contains 14 residues. Germline CDR1 and CDR2: DFQATT and SNEGSKA (reference sequence). V was pared by 4 bases and J by 7 bases, with 20 bases between. The CDR3 protein is CSAKTGPGLPEQYF. CDR3 bases: TGCAGTGCTAAAACCGGGCCAGGCCTCCCTGAGCAGTACTTC.

There are a few counts of this clonotype. The chain joins TRBV6-1 to TRBJ2-3; no clear D gene. The CDR3 contains 17 residues. Between the trimmed V and J ends, which lost 0 bases and 6 bases, there was a span of 19 bases. From germline, CDR1 is MNHNS and CDR2 SASEGT. The CDR3, as DNA: TGTGCCAGCAGTGAAGCCTTCCCCAACTATATCGCGGATACGCAGTATTTT. Translation: CASSEAFPNYIADTQYF.

The chain couples TRBV20-1 to TRBJ1-2; D gene uncertain. Trimming shortened V by 6 bases and J by 13 bases, and 27 bases separated the two germline ends. Germline V gene lookup returns CDR1 DFQATT and CDR2 SNEGSKA (reference sequence). CDR3 size: 14 residues. The CDR3 sequence is CSAGPPDLPLGGTF. The DNA for the CDR3 is TGCAGTGCGGGCCCGCCTGATCTCCCCCTAGGAGGCACCTTC.

The gene calls are TRBV28 and TRBJ1-1, with D unresolved. The V gene lost 2 bases and the J gene lost 7 bases, with 11 bases spanning the gap. From germline, CDR1 is MDHEN and CDR2 SYDVKM. The CDR3 loop spans 13 amino acids. CDR3 DNA: TGTGCCAGCAGTTTACGGCAGTATTTTGAAGCTTTCTTT. Amino acid sequence: CASSLRQYFEAFF.

This clonotype has a handful of counts. An end of the junction does not agree with germline; a read error may underlie this. The gene calls are TRBV10-3 and TRBJ1-5; D is uncertain. From germline, CDR1 is ENHRY and CDR2 SYGVKD. The CDR3 is made up of 12 amino acids. The CDR3: CSMRPRSQPQHF. The CDR3 DNA sequence: TGTTCCATGCGTCCCAGAAGTCAGCCCCAGCATTTT.

This chain links TRBV6-6 with TRBJ2-2, with D possibly matching TRBD1 (6 bases). Deletions cut 6 bases from V and 3 bases from J, with 17 bases between. CDR3 length equals 16 residues. Germline lookup yields CDR1 MNHNY and CDR2 SVGAGI (reference sequence). In nucleotides, the CDR3 is TGTGCCAGCAGCAACCAACCACAGGGAGACACCGGGGAGCTGTTTTTT. It specifies CASSNQPQGDTGELFF.

The rearrangement links TRBV5-1 to TRBJ2-3; 7 bases are shared with TRBD2. Trimming at V came to 3 bases and at J to 5 bases, leaving 12 bases not matched to a gene. Per the germline V gene, CDR1 is SGHRS and CDR2 is YFSETQ. CDR3 length: 16 residues. The CDR3 sequence is CASSWDSGPGGDTQYF. DNA for the CDR3: TGCGCCAGCAGCTGGGATTCGGGGCCGGGGGGAGATACGCAGTATTTT.

This clonotype was observed a handful of times. CDR3 loop: CAISGTAGEKLFF. In DNA, the CDR3 is TGTGCCATCTCGGGCACCGCCGGTGAAAAACTGTTTTTT. The V call is TRBV10-3, the J call TRBJ1-4; the D is unclear. Between the trimmed V and J ends, which lost 8 bases and 7 bases, there was a span of 14 bases. The CDR3 loop spans 13 amino acids. Germline CDR1 and CDR2: ENHRY and SYGVKD.

This clonotype was picked up a small number of times. The chain combines TRBV11-2 with TRBJ2-5, with TRBD2 identical over 8 bases. The CDR3 sequence is 16 residues long. The J segment lost 4 bases and the V segment lost 1 base, leaving 8 bases of the junction unmatched. The V gene's germline CDR1 is SGHAT and CDR2 FQNNGV. CDR3 DNA: TGTGCCAGCAGCTTAGTTTCGAGCGGGGGCAGAGAGACCCAGTACTTC. It yields the protein CASSLVSSGGRETQYF.

This chain uses TRBV15 with TRBJ2-7, with TRBD2 as a possible D gene (5 bases). Germline values: CDR1 LNHNV, CDR2 YYDKDF (reference sequence). The CDR3 length is 13 residues. Trimming took 1 base from V and 4 from J, leaving 8 bases between them. In DNA form, the CDR3 reads TGTGCCACCAGCAGAGTCCCGGGATACGAGCAGTACTTC. This encodes CATSRVPGYEQYF.

V and J are TRBV12-3 or TRBV12-4 and TRBJ2-7, with D perhaps matching TRBD1 (5 bases). Trimming took off 2 bases at V and 0 bases at J, with 8 bases between the two ends. The CDR3 has 14 residues. The CDR3 region is CASSLQDTSYEQYF. The CDR3 DNA reads TGTGCCAGCAGTTTACAGGACACCTCCTACGAGCAGTACTTC.

The sample holds a few counts of this clonotype. This chain links TRBV28 with TRBJ2-5, with TRBD2 as a possible D gene (6 bases). There are 16 residues in the CDR3. The germline V and J ends were trimmed by 0 bases and 5 bases, with 16 bases remaining between them. Germline V CDR1 and CDR2: MDHEN, SYDVKM. The CDR3 is CASSLWLGGSEETQYF. The CDR3 coding sequence is TGTGCCAGCAGTTTATGGTTAGGAGGGTCGGAGGAGACCCAGTACTTC.

The chain recombines TRBV27 with TRBJ1-5; 7 positions agree with TRBD1. Per the germline V gene, CDR1 is MNHEY and CDR2 is SMNVEV (reference sequence). V lost 6 bases to trimming and J lost 2 bases; unmatched junction nucleotides: 7. This CDR3 has 15 residues. This CDR3 is CASRSTGNGNQPQHF. CDR3 bases: TGTGCCAGCAGGTCGACAGGGAACGGCAATCAGCCCCAGCATTTT.

The gene calls are TRBV5-1 and TRBJ2-3; no reliable D call. The CDR3 contains 13 residues. Germline V gene sequence: CDR1 SGHRS, CDR2 YFSETQ. V gave up 1 base and J gave up 9 bases, with 12 bases separating them. The chain's CDR3 is CASSLSDVSTQYF. In DNA, the CDR3 is TGCGCCAGCAGCTTGTCCGATGTGAGCACGCAGTATTTT.

There are a few counts of this clonotype. The CDR3 bases are TGTGCCAGCAGCCCCCTGGAACTCCCCTACGAGCAGTACTTC. Its protein product is CASSPLELPYEQYF. The V gene is TRBV3-1, the J gene TRBJ2-7; no clear D. The CDR3 covers 14 residues. Germline CDR1 LGHDT, CDR2 YNNKEL (reference sequence). With 4 bases removed from V and 2 bases from J, the gap between germline ends came to 12 bases.

The chain links TRBV6-5 to TRBJ2-1; 8 bases fit TRBD1. Germline loops: CDR1 MNHEY, CDR2 SVGAGI. With 7 bases clipped from V and 7 bases from J, the junction kept 9 bases outside the gene matches. This CDR3 comprises 14 residues. The CDR3 DNA reads TGTGCCAGCAACCGACAGGGGATAGCAAATGAGCAGTTCTTC. It specifies CASNRQGIANEQFF.

The chain is built from TRBV7-6 and TRBJ2-2, with 8 bases fitting TRBD2. The CDR3 extends over 15 amino acids. V gave up 5 bases and J gave up 5 bases; unmatched junction bases: 7. Germline V lookup: CDR1 SGHVS, CDR2 FNYEAQ. DNA of the CDR3: TGTGCCAGCAGCGCTGGGACTAGTTGGACCGGGGAGCTGTTTTTT. Translated, it gives CASSAGTSWTGELFF. Full variable domain (remainder filled in from reference TRBV7-6 and TRBJ2-2): GAGVSQSPRYKVTKRGQDVALRCDPISGHVSLYWYRQALGQGPEFLTYFNYEAQQDKSGLPNDRFSAERPEGSISTLTIQRTEQRDSAMYRCASSAGTSWTGELFFGEGSRLTVL.

This chain uses TRBV7-2 with TRBJ2-5; D remains unclear. Germline V lookup: CDR1 SGHTA, CDR2 FQGNSA. This CDR3 comprises 15 residues. The V gene lost 0 bases and the J gene lost 1 base, with 9 bases spanning the gap. This CDR3 is CASSLAAGTQETQYF. The CDR3 DNA follows: TGTGCCAGCAGCTTAGCGGCCGGAACCCAAGAGACCCAGTACTTC.

This chain connects TRBV20-1 to TRBJ1-2; the match to TRBD1 covers 7 bases. The germline V gene has CDR1 DFQATT and CDR2 SNEGSKA (reference sequence). The CDR3 is 16 residues long. V trimming: 3 bases; J trimming: 1 base; junction bases outside the gene matches: 11. Written as DNA, the CDR3 is TGCAGTGCTAGTAGCCGGGACAGCCACTTTAACTATGGCTACACCTTC. This gives the protein CSASSRDSHFNYGYTF.

CDR3 residues: CASSVGQRGANDEQFF. The CDR3 nucleotides read TGTGCCAGCAGCGTAGGTCAGCGGGGGGCTAACGATGAGCAGTTCTTC. V and J are TRBV9 and TRBJ2-1, with TRBD2 matching 9 bases. The CDR3 is made up of 16 amino acids. Germline assignment: CDR1 SGDLS and CDR2 YYNGEE. With V trimmed by 0 bases and J by 8 bases, 9 bases remained unmatched.

This clonotype occurred many times. This chain links TRBV29-1 with TRBJ2-5; TRBD1 is a possible D gene (6 bases). Germline V lookup: CDR1 SQVTM, CDR2 ANQGSEA. The CDR3 runs 12 residues. Trimming took 7 bases from V and 1 from J, leaving 10 bases between them. CDR3 DNA sequence: TGCAGCGATGGCAGGGGCCAAGAGACCCAGTACTTC. This encodes CSDGRGQETQYF.

In this sample, this clonotype turned up many times. The chain joins TRBV4-2 to TRBJ1-4, with D hard to call. There are 12 residues in the CDR3. The germline V and J ends were trimmed by 1 base and 8 bases, with 5 bases remaining between them. Germline V gives CDR1 LGHNA, CDR2 YNFKEQ. In nucleotides, the CDR3 is TGTGCCAGCAGCCAAGTCGGGGAAAAACTGTTTTTT. It is translated as CASSQVGEKLFF.

A word on this clonotype: A read error is possible here, since a much larger clone lies one base away. DNA for the CDR3: TGCAGCGTTGAACCTTGGGACCGAAGCTCCTACAATGAGCAGTACTTC. Translated: CSVEPWDRSSYNEQYF. The chain is built from TRBV29-1 and TRBJ2-4, with D possibly called TRBD1 or TRBD2 (5 bases each). This CDR3 region has 16 residues. CDR1 is SQVTM, CDR2 ANQGSEA, per germline. V was clipped by 2 bases and J by 13 bases, with 27 bases between them.

V gene TRBV15 combines with J gene TRBJ2-2; TRBD2 matches at 14 bases. Germline V gene data show CDR1 as LNHNV and CDR2 as YYDKDF (reference sequence). The CDR3 length is 17 residues. V shed 4 bases, J shed 2 bases, and the junction held 3 bases outside the gene matches. The CDR3 spells CATSIGLAGGNTGELFF. The CDR3 DNA reads as TGTGCCACCAGCATTGGACTAGCGGGGGGTAACACCGGGGAGCTGTTTTTT.

Here the CDR3 DNA reads TGTGCCAGCAGTCGCCGGGACAGGGCCTATGGCTACACCTTC. Amino acid sequence: CASSRRDRAYGYTF. The chain uses TRBV6-5 and TRBJ1-2; 9 bases are shared with TRBD1. CDR3 length: 14 residues. V shed 5 bases, J shed 4 bases, and the junction held 5 bases outside the gene matches. Per the germline V gene, CDR1 is MNHEY and CDR2 is SVGAGI.